Below, one T cell receptor (beta chain) is given with its context. Its antigen is unidentified. This sample was taken from a study of cytomegalovirus exposure and HLA in healthy donors. Regarding the study as a whole: As was reported, the HLA-A and HLA-B alleles of most subjects were accurately predicted from TCR beta sequences.

Germline lookup yields CDR1 MNHEY and CDR2 SVGAGI. The CDR3 covers 14 residues. Trimming removed 2 bases from V and 8 bases from J, with 12 bases in between. PCR involved 60 Vbeta and 13 Jbeta primers. Method: immunoSEQ multiplex PCR; TCRdb's copy keeps in-frame clones and lacks some. The sample holds more than 110,000 clones, 60% to 80% seen once. Input material: PBMCs. The sequence derives from a man aged 18 to 35 in good health and CMV-seronegative. This rearrangement joins TRBV6-5 to TRBJ1-4; D possibly corresponds to TRBD1 (5 bases). The CDR3 coding sequence is TGTGCCAGCAGTTACAGGGGAATTGGGGAAAAACTGTTTTTT. Amino acids: CASSYRGIGEKLFF.